The clone carrying this TCR beta chain showed up just once. The PCR had 60 Vbeta and 13 Jbeta primers. Assay: immunoSEQ multiplex PCR; the TCRdb copy retains only in-frame clones and omits some. The table shows 150,000 to 180,000 clones, with 70% to 80% occurring only once. This sample is drawn from a study of cytomegalovirus exposure and HLA in healthy donors. Trimming cost V 6 bases and J 5 bases, with 14 bases left between them. The CDR3 sequence is 15 residues long. CDR1 and CDR2 (germline): MNHNS, SASEGT. Material for sequencing was PBMCs. The chain recombines TRBV6-1 with TRBJ1-6, with D maybe TRBD1 (6 bases). The TCR sequence derives from a woman between 40 and 50 years old in good health and CMV-seronegative. The CDR3 DNA reads TGTGCCAGCAGCGCCGGGACATCCGATAATTCACCCCTCCACTTT. Its translation is CASSAGTSDNSPLHF.